This entry lists 16 T cell receptor beta chains sequenced from one sample in a study of control samples from healthy donors and cancer patients. Using immunoSEQ multiplex PCR, the repertoire was profiled, and TCRdb retains in-frame clones only, with some absent. The sample records 15,000 or so clones, about 92% being singletons. The sample comprised PBMCs. The receptors stem from a man aged 80 or over with lung cancer.

The chain uses TRBV19 and TRBJ1-2, with D possibly TRBD1 on 5 matching bases. V was trimmed by 1 base and J by 13 bases, leaving 19 bases between them. This CDR3 region has 14 residues. In germline, CDR1 is LNHDA, CDR2 SQIVND (reference sequence). CDR3 sequence (DNA): TGTGCCAGTAGTATAGGCTCAGGGCCTTATACGTGCACCTTC. Protein: CASSIGSGPYTCTF.

CDR3 DNA sequence: TGTGCCAGTAGTAGCAGGGCTAGCGGGGTGGGCTCCTACGAGCAGTACTTC. The encoded protein is CASSSRASGVGSYEQYF. The chain has TRBV19 and TRBJ2-7; 9 nucleotides align to TRBD2. Per the germline V gene, CDR1 is LNHDA and CDR2 is SQIVND (reference sequence). This CDR3 spans 17 amino acids. The V and J ends lost 4 bases and 0 bases, in that order; junction bases with no gene match: 10. Filled out from reference TRBV19 and TRBJ2-7, the complete variable domain reads DGGITQSPKYLFRKEGQNVTLSCEQNLNHDAMYWYRQDPGQGLRLIYYSQIVNDFQKGDIAEGYSVSREKKESFPLTVTSAQKNPTAFYLCASSSRASGVGSYEQYFGPGTRLTVT.

This sequence joins TRBV5-1 and TRBJ2-1; 7 bases fit TRBD1. V gave up 0 bases and J gave up 7 bases; unmatched junction bases: 10. This CDR3 has 16 amino acids. The germline V gene has CDR1 SGHRS and CDR2 YFSETQ. The chain's CDR3 is CASSLAIRGPGNEQFF. CDR3 DNA: TGCGCCAGCAGCTTGGCTATAAGGGGGCCGGGGAATGAGCAGTTCTTC. The whole variable domain, remainder taken from reference TRBV5-1 and TRBJ2-1, is KAGVTQTPRYLIKTRGQQVTLSCSPISGHRSVSWYQQTPGQGLQFLFEYFSETQRNKGNFPGRFSGRQFSNSRSEMNVSTLELGDSALYLCASSLAIRGPGNEQFFGPGTRLTVL.

The CDR3 loop reads CASSQEGSSNQPQHF. The CDR3 DNA sequence: TGTGCCAGCAGCCAAGAAGGCAGTAGCAATCAGCCCCAGCATTTT. The J gene is TRBJ1-5, the V gene TRBV4-2; D uncertain. This CDR3 has 15 residues. CDR1 LGHNA and CDR2 YNFKEQ come from the germline V gene. V lost 0 bases and J 0 bases, leaving 6 bases between the germline ends.

V is TRBV7-2 and J is TRBJ1-2; D is uncertain. Trimming stripped 5 bases from V and 8 bases from J, with 15 bases between. This CDR3 comprises 13 residues. CDR1 is SGHTA, CDR2 FQGNSA, per germline. The DNA of the CDR3 is TGTGCCAGCAGCCCCTCCCGTGAGATCGGCTACACCTTC. This encodes CASSPSREIGYTF. The full variable domain, in which reference TRBV7-2 and TRBJ1-2 provide the parts outside the CDR3, is GAGVSQSPSNKVTEKGKDVELRCDPISGHTALYWYRQSLGQGLEFLIYFQGNSAPDKSGLPSDRFSAERTGGSVSTLTIQRTQQEDSAVYLCASSPSREIGYTFGSGTRLTVV.

The chain employs TRBV25-1 and TRBJ1-3; D remains unclear. Germline V gene sequence: CDR1 MGHDK, CDR2 SYGVNS. V dropped 6 bases and J dropped 0 bases, with 3 bases sitting between them. This CDR3 contains 12 residues. The CDR3 region has the DNA TGTGCCAGCAGAAGCTCTGGAAACACCATATATTTT. This gives the protein CASRSSGNTIYF.

The chain carries TRBV5-5 and TRBJ2-7; D remains ambiguous. CDR1 SGHKS and CDR2 YYEKEE come from the germline V gene (reference sequence). Trimming took 2 bases from V and 2 from J, leaving 8 bases between them. The CDR3 spans 13 residues. For the CDR3, the DNA is TGTGCCAGCAGCTTTGGGCTCGCCTACGAGCAGTACGTC. It translates to CASSFGLAYEQYV.

The V and J genes are TRBV5-1 and TRBJ1-4; 7 bases fit TRBD1. The V gene end was trimmed by 6 bases and the J gene end by 2 bases; junction bases not matched to a gene: 7. The CDR3 contains 15 residues. Per the germline V gene, CDR1 is SGHRS and CDR2 is YFSETQ. The CDR3 here is CASTQGGSTNEKLFF. DNA for the CDR3: TGCGCCAGCACCCAAGGGGGCTCTACTAATGAAAAACTGTTTTTT.

The gene calls are TRBV11-3 and TRBJ1-1; TRBD1 agrees at 11 bases. Looked up from germline, CDR1 is SGHNT and CDR2 is YENEEA. Losses at the gene ends were 6 bases for V and 3 bases for J; bases not matched to a gene: 9. CDR3 length equals 16 residues. CDR3 residues: CASRRTGGDKDTEAFF. The CDR3 DNA reads as TGTGCCAGCAGACGGACAGGGGGCGATAAGGACACTGAAGCTTTCTTT.

The rearrangement joins TRBV5-6 to TRBJ1-1; tentatively, D is TRBD1 (5 bases). This CDR3 has 15 residues. Germline loops: CDR1 SGHDT, CDR2 YYEEEE. Deletions cut 6 bases from V and 1 base from J, with 16 bases between. The CDR3 sequence is CASTLGAGTNTEAFF. The CDR3 nucleotides read TGTGCCAGCACCCTTGGGGCAGGGACGAACACTGAAGCTTTCTTT.

The J gene is TRBJ2-3, the V gene TRBV7-9, with a possible D match to TRBD2 (5 bases). Per the germline V gene, CDR1 is SEHNR and CDR2 is FQNEAQ (reference sequence). Trimming pared 4 bases from V and 4 bases from J, leaving 18 bases between. This CDR3 region has 16 residues. CDR3: CASSSQGSGSADTQYF. The CDR3 DNA reads TGTGCCAGCAGCTCCCAAGGTTCGGGGAGCGCAGATACGCAGTATTTT.

The chain joins TRBV7-2 to TRBJ2-7, with D perhaps matching TRBD2 (6 bases). The V gene's germline CDR1 is SGHTA and CDR2 FQGNSA. The CDR3 sequence is 15 residues long. Deletions cut 5 bases from V and 2 bases from J, with 16 bases between. CDR3 protein: CASSTQPGLPYEQYF. The DNA for the CDR3 is TGTGCCAGCAGCACCCAACCGGGACTCCCCTACGAGCAGTACTTC.

The gene calls are TRBV9 and TRBJ2-7; TRBD2 matches 8 bases. The V gene's germline CDR1 is SGDLS and CDR2 YYNGEE. After removal of 4 bases from V and 0 bases from J, the junction contained 3 bases not matched to a gene. The CDR3 is made up of 14 amino acids. DNA for the CDR3: TGTGCCAGCAGCCCGGGACTAGGCTCCTACGAGCAGTACTTC. This gives the protein CASSPGLGSYEQYF.

J is TRBJ1-2 and V is TRBV18; no firm D call. Between the trimmed V and J ends, which lost 3 bases and 3 bases, there was a span of 17 bases. The CDR3 covers 16 residues. The germline V gene has CDR1 KGHSH and CDR2 LQKENI. The CDR3 protein is CASSPPAGVGDYGYTF. CDR3 in DNA: TGTGCCAGCTCACCCCCGGCCGGTGTCGGGGACTATGGCTACACCTTC.

The chain combines TRBV19 with TRBJ2-5; D not certain. Germline CDR1 reads LNHDA; CDR2 reads SQIVND (reference sequence). This CDR3 spans 13 amino acids. V lost 5 bases to trimming and J lost 5 bases, with 12 bases between them. The CDR3 coding sequence is TGTGCCAGTAGTGGACCTGGATTGGAGACCCAGTACTTC. Residues: CASSGPGLETQYF.

In nucleotides, the CDR3 is TGCGCCAGCAGCTTGGATCCATCCCTTTACAATGAGCAGTTCTTC. It specifies CASSLDPSLYNEQFF. This rearrangement joins TRBV5-1 to TRBJ2-1; D gene uncertain. Looked up from germline, CDR1 is SGHRS and CDR2 is YFSETQ. V lost 0 bases to trimming and J lost 4 bases, with 11 bases between them. This CDR3 has 15 residues.